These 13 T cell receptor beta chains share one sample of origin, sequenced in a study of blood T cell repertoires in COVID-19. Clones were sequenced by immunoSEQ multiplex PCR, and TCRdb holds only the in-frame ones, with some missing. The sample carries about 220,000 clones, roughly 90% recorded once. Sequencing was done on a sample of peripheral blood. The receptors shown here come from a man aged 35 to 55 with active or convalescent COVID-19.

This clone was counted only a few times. CDR3 in DNA: TGCGCCAGCAGCCAACAGGGGAACACTGAAGCTTTCTTT. Encoded protein: CASSQQGNTEAFF. This sequence joins TRBV5-1 and TRBJ1-1, with a weak D call TRBD1 (6 bases). V lost 4 bases and J 1 base, leaving 8 bases between the germline ends. There are 13 residues in the CDR3. Looked up from germline, CDR1 is SGHRS and CDR2 is YFSETQ.

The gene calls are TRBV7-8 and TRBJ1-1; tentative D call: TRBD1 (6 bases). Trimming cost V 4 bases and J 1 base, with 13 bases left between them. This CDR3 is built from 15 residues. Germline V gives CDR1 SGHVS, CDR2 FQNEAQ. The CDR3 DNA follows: TGTGCCAGCAGCTCCCGGACAGTGCGGAACACTGAAGCTTTCTTT. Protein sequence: CASSSRTVRNTEAFF.

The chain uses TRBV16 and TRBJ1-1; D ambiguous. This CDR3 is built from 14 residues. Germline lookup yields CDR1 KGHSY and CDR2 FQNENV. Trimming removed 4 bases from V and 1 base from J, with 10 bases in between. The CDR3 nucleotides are TGTGCCAGCAGCCGACAAGCCGAGAACACTGAAGCTTTCTTT. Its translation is CASSRQAENTEAFF. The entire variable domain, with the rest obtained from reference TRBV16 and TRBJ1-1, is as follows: GEEVAQTPKHLVRGEGQKAKLYCAPIKGHSYVFWYQQVLKNEFKFLISFQNENVFDETGMPKERFSAKCLPNSPCSLEIQATKLEDSAVYFCASSRQAENTEAFFGQGTRLTVV.

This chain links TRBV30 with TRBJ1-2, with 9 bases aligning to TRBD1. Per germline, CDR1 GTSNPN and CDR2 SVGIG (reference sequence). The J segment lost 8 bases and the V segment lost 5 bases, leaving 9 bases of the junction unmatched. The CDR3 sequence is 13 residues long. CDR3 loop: CAWPGQGTGGYTF. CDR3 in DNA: TGTGCCTGGCCGGGACAGGGAACGGGGGGCTACACCTTC.

The CDR3 coding sequence is TGTGCCAGCAGGACCGACCAGGGGGCTCGCACAGATACGCAGTATTTT. It is translated as CASRTDQGARTDTQYF. The chain employs TRBV28 and TRBJ2-3; 8 nucleotides line up with TRBD1. Trimming took 6 bases from V and 1 from J; bases not matched to a gene: 9. CDR3 length: 16 residues. Per the germline V gene, CDR1 is MDHEN and CDR2 is SYDVKM.

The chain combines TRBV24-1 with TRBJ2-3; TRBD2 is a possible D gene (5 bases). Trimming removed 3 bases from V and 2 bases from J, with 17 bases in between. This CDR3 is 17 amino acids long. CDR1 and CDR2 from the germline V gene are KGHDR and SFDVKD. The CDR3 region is CATSDPYEGTFTDTQYF. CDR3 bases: TGTGCCACCAGTGATCCGTATGAGGGAACCTTCACAGATACGCAGTATTTT.

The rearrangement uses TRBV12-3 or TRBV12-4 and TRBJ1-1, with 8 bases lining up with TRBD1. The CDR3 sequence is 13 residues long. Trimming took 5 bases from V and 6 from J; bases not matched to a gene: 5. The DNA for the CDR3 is TGTGCCAGCAGTAGAAGACAGGGGCCTGAAGCTTTCTTT. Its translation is CASSRRQGPEAFF.

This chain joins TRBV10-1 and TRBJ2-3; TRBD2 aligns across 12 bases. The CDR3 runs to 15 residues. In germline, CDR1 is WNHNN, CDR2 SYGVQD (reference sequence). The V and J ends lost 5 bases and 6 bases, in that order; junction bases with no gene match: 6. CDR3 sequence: CASSHGLAGRDTQYF. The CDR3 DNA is TGCGCCAGCAGTCACGGACTAGCGGGACGTGATACGCAGTATTTT.

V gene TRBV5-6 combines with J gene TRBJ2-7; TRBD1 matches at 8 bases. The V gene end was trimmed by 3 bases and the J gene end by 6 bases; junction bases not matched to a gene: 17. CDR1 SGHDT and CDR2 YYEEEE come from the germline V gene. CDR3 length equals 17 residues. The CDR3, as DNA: TGTGCCAGCAGCTCGCGGTCTGACAGGGGAATCTTCTTCGAGCAGTACTTC. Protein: CASSSRSDRGIFFEQYF.

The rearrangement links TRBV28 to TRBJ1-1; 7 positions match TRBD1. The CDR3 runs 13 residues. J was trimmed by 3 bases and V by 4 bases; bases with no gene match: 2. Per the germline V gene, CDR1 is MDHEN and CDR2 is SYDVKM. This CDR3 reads CASSSGGYTEAFF. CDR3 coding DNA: TGTGCCAGCAGTTCAGGGGGGTACACTGAAGCTTTCTTT.

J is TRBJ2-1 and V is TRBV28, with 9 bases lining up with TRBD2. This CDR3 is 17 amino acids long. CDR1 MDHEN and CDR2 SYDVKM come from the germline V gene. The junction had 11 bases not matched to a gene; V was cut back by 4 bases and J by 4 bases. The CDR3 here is CASSSQEISGSYNEQFF. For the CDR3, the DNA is TGTGCCAGCAGTTCTCAGGAAATTAGCGGGAGTTACAATGAGCAGTTCTTC.

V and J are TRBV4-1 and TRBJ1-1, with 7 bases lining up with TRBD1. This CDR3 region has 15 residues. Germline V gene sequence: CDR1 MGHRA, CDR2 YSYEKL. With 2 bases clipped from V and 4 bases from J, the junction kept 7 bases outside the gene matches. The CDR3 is CASSQSQGVGTEAFF. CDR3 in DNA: TGCGCCAGCAGCCAATCGCAGGGGGTAGGCACTGAAGCTTTCTTT.

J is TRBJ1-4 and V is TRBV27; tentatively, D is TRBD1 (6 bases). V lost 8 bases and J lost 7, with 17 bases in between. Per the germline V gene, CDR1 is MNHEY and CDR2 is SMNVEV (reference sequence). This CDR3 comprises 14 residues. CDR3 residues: CASRRQGGGEKLFF. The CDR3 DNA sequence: TGTGCCAGCCGACGTCAGGGAGGGGGTGAAAAACTGTTTTTT.